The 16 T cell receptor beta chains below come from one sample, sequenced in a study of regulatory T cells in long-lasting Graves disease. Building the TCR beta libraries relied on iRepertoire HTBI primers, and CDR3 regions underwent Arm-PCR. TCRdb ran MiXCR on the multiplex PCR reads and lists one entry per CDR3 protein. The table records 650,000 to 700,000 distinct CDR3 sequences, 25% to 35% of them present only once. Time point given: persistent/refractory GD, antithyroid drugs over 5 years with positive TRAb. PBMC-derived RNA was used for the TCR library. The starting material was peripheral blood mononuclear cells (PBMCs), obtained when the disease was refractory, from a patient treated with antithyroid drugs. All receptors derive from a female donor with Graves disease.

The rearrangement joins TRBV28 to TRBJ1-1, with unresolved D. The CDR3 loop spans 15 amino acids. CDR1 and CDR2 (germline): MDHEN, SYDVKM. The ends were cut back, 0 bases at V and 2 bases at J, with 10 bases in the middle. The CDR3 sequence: CASSLWEGSNTEAFF. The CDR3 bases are TGTGCCAGCAGTTTATGGGAGGGTTCCAACACTGAAGCTTTCTTT.

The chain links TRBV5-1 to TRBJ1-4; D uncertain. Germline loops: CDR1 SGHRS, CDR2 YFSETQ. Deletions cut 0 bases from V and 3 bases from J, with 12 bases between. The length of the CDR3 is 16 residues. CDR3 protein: CASSLGSAGSNEKLFF. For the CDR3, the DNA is TGCGCCAGCAGCTTGGGCTCGGCGGGGTCTAATGAAAAACTGTTTTTT.

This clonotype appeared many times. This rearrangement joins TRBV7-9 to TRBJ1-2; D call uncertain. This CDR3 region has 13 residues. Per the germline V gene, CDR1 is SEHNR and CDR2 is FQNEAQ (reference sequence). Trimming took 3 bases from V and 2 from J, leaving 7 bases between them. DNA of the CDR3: TGTGCCAGCAGCTTCGACGGAAACTATGGCTACACCTTC. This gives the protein CASSFDGNYGYTF.

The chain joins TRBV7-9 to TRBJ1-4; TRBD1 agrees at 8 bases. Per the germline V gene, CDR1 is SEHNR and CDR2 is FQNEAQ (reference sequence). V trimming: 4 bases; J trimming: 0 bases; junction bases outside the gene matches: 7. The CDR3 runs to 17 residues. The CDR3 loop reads CASSSGQGGATNEKLFF. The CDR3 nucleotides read TGTGCCAGCAGCTCCGGACAGGGAGGCGCAACTAATGAAAAACTGTTTTTT.

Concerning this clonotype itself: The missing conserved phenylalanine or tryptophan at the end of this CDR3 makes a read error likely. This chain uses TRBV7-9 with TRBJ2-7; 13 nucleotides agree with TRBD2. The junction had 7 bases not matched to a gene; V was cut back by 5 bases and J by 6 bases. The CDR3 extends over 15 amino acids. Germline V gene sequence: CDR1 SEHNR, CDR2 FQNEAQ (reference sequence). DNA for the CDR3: TGTGCCAGCAGCATTACTAGCGGGAGGGGAGGCGAGCAGTACCTC. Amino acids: CASSITSGRGGEQYL.

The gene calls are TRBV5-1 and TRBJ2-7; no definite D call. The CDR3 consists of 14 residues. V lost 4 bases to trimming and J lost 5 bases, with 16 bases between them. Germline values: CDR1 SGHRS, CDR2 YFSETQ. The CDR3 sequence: CASSPMVGRDEQYF. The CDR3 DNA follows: TGCGCCAGCAGCCCCATGGTGGGTAGGGACGAGCAGTACTTC. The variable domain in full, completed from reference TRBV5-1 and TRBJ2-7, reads KAGVTQTPRYLIKTRGQQVTLSCSPISGHRSVSWYQQTPGQGLQFLFEYFSETQRNKGNFPGRFSGRQFSNSRSEMNVSTLELGDSALYLCASSPMVGRDEQYFGPGTRLTVT.

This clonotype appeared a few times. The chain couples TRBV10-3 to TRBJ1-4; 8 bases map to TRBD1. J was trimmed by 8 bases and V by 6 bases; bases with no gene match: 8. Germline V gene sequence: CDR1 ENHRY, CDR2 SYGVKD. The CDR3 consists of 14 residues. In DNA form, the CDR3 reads TGTGCCATCAGCGCGACAGGGGTCCAGGAAAAACTGTTTTTT. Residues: CAISATGVQEKLFF.

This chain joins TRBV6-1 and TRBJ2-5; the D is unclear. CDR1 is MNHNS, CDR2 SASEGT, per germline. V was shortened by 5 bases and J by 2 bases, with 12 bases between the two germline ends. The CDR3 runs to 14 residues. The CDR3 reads CASSIGAIQETQYF. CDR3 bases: TGTGCCAGCAGTATCGGCGCGATACAAGAGACCCAGTACTTC.

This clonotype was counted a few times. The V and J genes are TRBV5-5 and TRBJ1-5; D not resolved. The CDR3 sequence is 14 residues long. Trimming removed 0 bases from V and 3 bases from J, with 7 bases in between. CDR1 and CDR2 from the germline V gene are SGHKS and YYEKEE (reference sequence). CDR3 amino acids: CASSLVQNNQPQHF. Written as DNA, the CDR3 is TGTGCCAGCAGCTTGGTACAGAACAATCAGCCCCAGCATTTT.

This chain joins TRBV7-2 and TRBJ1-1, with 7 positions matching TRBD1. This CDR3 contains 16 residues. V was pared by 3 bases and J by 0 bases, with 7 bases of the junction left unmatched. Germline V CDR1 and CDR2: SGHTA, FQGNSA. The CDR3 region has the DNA TGTGCCAGCAGCTTCGACAGGGATCGAATGAACACTGAAGCTTTCTTT. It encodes CASSFDRDRMNTEAFF.

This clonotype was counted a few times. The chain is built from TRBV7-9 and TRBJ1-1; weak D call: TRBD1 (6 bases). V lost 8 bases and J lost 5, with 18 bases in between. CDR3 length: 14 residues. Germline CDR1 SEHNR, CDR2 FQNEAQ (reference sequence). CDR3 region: CASAVVGARTEAFF. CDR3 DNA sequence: TGTGCCAGCGCAGTGGTGGGGGCTCGGACTGAAGCTTTCTTT. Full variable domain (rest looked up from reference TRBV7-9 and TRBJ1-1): DTGVSQNPRHKITKRGQNVTFRCDPISEHNRLYWYRQTLGQGPEFLTYFQNEAQLEKSRLLSDRFSAERPKGSFSTLEIQRTEQGDSAMYLCASAVVGARTEAFFGQGTRLTVV.

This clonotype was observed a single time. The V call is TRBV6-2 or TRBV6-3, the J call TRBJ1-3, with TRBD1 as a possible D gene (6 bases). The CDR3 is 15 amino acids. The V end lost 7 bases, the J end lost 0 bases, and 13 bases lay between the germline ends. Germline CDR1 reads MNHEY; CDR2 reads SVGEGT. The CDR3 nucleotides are TGTGCCAGCATTCGGGACATCGGCTCTGGAAACACCATATATTTT. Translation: CASIRDIGSGNTIYF.

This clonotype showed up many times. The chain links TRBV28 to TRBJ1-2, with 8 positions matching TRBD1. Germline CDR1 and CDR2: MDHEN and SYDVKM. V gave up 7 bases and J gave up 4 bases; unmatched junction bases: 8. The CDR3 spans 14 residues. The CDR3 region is CASTRTGPFYGYTF. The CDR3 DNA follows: TGTGCCAGCACCAGGACAGGGCCTTTCTATGGCTACACCTTC.

The CDR3 bases are TGTGCCAGCAGAAAGGGTACAAACGAGCAGTACTTC. This translates into CASRKGTNEQYF. The chain carries TRBV18 and TRBJ2-7, with D unclear. The germline V gene encodes CDR1 KGHSH and CDR2 LQKENI. Deletions cut 8 bases from V and 5 bases from J, with 13 bases between. CDR3 length equals 12 residues.

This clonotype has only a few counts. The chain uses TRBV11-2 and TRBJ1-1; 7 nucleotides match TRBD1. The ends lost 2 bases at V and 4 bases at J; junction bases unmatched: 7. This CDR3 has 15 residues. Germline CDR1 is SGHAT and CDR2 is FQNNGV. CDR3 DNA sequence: TGTGCCAGCAGCTTATTTTCGAACAGGGGCACTGAAGCTTTCTTT. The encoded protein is CASSLFSNRGTEAFF.

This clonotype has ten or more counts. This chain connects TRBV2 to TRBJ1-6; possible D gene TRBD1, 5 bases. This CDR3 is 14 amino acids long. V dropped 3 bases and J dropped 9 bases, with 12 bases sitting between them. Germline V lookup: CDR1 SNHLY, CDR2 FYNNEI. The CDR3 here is CASSDGTRGSPLHF. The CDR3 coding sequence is TGTGCCAGCAGTGATGGGACTCGGGGTTCACCCCTCCACTTT.